The entry below describes one T cell receptor (beta chain). Deep-level settings were used for running the assay. The material for each subset, its genomic DNA, was split evenly across several immunoSEQ plates. This table comes from immunoSEQ multiplex PCR, and its TCRdb copy is limited to in-frame clones, with some not included. The data hold fewer than 550,000 clones, with over 60% observed a single time. Germline CDR1 SGHTA, CDR2 FQGTGA. CDR3 size: 15 residues. Trimming pared 5 bases from V and 5 bases from J, leaving 15 bases between. This record comes from a study of shared clonotypes between healthy human individuals. Study in general: The donor pool was made up of a couple of women and three men aged 18 to 49.

In unsorted samples, genomic DNA was obtained using 100 million or so PBMCs. The J gene is TRBJ2-2, the V gene TRBV7-3; D not resolved. The clonotype was recovered from a woman in her thirties or forties in good health. Some clones in this sample may be carry-over from other donors' samples. The material sequenced was PBMCs. DNA of the CDR3: TGTGCCAGCAGCGCAACCGGGCCAGCAACCGGGGAGCTGTTTTTT. Its protein is CASSATGPATGELFF.